Listed below are T cell receptor beta chains from one sample, sequenced in a study of blood T cell repertoires in COVID-19. TCRdb keeps only in-frame clones here, not all; method: immunoSEQ multiplex PCR. The table has 75,000 to 85,000 clones, approximately 89% seen once. Source material: peripheral blood. The receptors were sampled from a man aged 50 to 59 with active COVID-19. Each CDR3 is given with its conserved first and last residue. The D gene is left open where the match is weak. Not every row has a clone size; where given, it reads once, few, many or a size class.

cdr3_aa: CASSTRTSGRDTGELFF
clone_size: .
v_call: TRBV9
d_call: TRBD2
j_call: TRBJ2-2

cdr3_aa: CASSLDRGYGYTF
clone_size: once
v_call: TRBV5-6
d_call: TRBD1
j_call: TRBJ1-2

cdr3_aa: CASSSRGDRGQETQYF
clone_size: .
v_call: TRBV7-3
d_call: .
j_call: TRBJ2-5

cdr3_aa: CASSEQGYPNYGYTF
clone_size: .
v_call: TRBV2
d_call: .
j_call: TRBJ1-2

cdr3_aa: CASHRGDETQYF
clone_size: .
v_call: TRBV6-5
d_call: TRBD1
j_call: TRBJ2-5

cdr3_aa: CASSQDKQRKTQYF
clone_size: .
v_call: TRBV14
d_call: .
j_call: TRBJ2-5

cdr3_aa: CASSLNSREGGTDTQYF
clone_size: .
v_call: TRBV18
d_call: TRBD2
j_call: TRBJ2-3

cdr3_aa: CSAGDTAKLFF
clone_size: few
v_call: TRBV20-1
d_call: .
j_call: TRBJ1-4

cdr3_aa: CASSFLRETQYF
clone_size: .
v_call: TRBV5-1
d_call: .
j_call: TRBJ2-5

cdr3_aa: CASLGTDDYEQYF
clone_size: .
v_call: TRBV5-5
d_call: TRBD1
j_call: TRBJ2-7

cdr3_aa: CASSGQGLSYNEQFF
clone_size: .
v_call: TRBV27
d_call: TRBD1
j_call: TRBJ2-1

cdr3_aa: CASSTGQGEVGYTF
clone_size: .
v_call: TRBV7-9
d_call: TRBD1
j_call: TRBJ1-2

cdr3_aa: CASSQEAGTGSSYNEQFF
clone_size: .
v_call: TRBV4-2
d_call: .
j_call: TRBJ2-1

cdr3_aa: CASSQAGKNEQFF
clone_size: .
v_call: TRBV4-3
d_call: .
j_call: TRBJ2-1

cdr3_aa: CASSLRTAIYGYTF
clone_size: once
v_call: TRBV5-4
d_call: .
j_call: TRBJ1-2

cdr3_aa: CASSEASGSRAGELFF
clone_size: .
v_call: TRBV2
d_call: TRBD2
j_call: TRBJ2-2

cdr3_aa: CASSWGGGTSTEAFF
clone_size: .
v_call: TRBV5-1
d_call: .
j_call: TRBJ1-1

cdr3_aa: CASSSFRGPVSGNTIYF
clone_size: .
v_call: TRBV28
d_call: .
j_call: TRBJ1-3

cdr3_aa: CASSRTGGGNGYTF
clone_size: .
v_call: TRBV7-6
d_call: TRBD1
j_call: TRBJ1-2

cdr3_aa: CASSQGVRSEQYF
clone_size: .
v_call: TRBV14
d_call: .
j_call: TRBJ2-7

cdr3_aa: CASSPRQGSTGKLFF
clone_size: .
v_call: TRBV18
d_call: TRBD1
j_call: TRBJ1-4

cdr3_aa: CASTSRGAHEQYF
clone_size: .
v_call: TRBV12-3/TRBV12-4
d_call: .
j_call: TRBJ2-7

cdr3_aa: CASSLSSGFEQFF
clone_size: .
v_call: TRBV7-3
d_call: .
j_call: TRBJ2-1

cdr3_aa: CASSTSREVSTGELFF
clone_size: .
v_call: TRBV7-7
d_call: .
j_call: TRBJ2-2

cdr3_aa: CASTSGTIDEKLFF
clone_size: .
v_call: TRBV7-9
d_call: .
j_call: TRBJ1-4

cdr3_aa: CASSRIQRVYEQYF
clone_size: .
v_call: TRBV16
d_call: .
j_call: TRBJ2-7

cdr3_aa: CASSSEGRNYGYTF
clone_size: once
v_call: TRBV2
d_call: .
j_call: TRBJ1-2

cdr3_aa: CASSLVGQIYGYTF
clone_size: .
v_call: TRBV28
d_call: TRBD1
j_call: TRBJ1-2

cdr3_aa: CASSPRGQETQYF
clone_size: once
v_call: TRBV9
d_call: TRBD1
j_call: TRBJ2-5

cdr3_aa: CASSFGREWETQYF
clone_size: few
v_call: TRBV28
d_call: TRBD2
j_call: TRBJ2-5

cdr3_aa: CASSPGQETQYF
clone_size: .
v_call: TRBV6-5
d_call: .
j_call: TRBJ2-5

cdr3_aa: CASSLGGNGPKDTIYF
clone_size: .
v_call: TRBV27
d_call: .
j_call: TRBJ1-3

cdr3_aa: CASSYGGRGPPEAFF
clone_size: .
v_call: TRBV6-2/TRBV6-3
d_call: .
j_call: TRBJ1-1

cdr3_aa: CASRGGSDRGAQETQYF
clone_size: .
v_call: TRBV2
d_call: TRBD1
j_call: TRBJ2-5

cdr3_aa: CASVLGGAYGDTQYF
clone_size: .
v_call: TRBV27
d_call: TRBD2
j_call: TRBJ2-3

cdr3_aa: CASSDRGLAGDTQYF
clone_size: .
v_call: TRBV6-1
d_call: TRBD2
j_call: TRBJ2-3